This T cell receptor beta chain was captured in a study of T cell responses to AZD1222 COVID-19 vaccine. Broader study findings: Most donors were white British and more were female, and clonal diversity was possibly underestimated. Two AZD1222 doses significantly raised spike-specific TCR breadth and depth over controls. Baseline serology detected seropositivity in only a handful of AZD1222 recipients.

A single count supports this clone. Its target is not known. Germline V CDR1 and CDR2: SGHTS, YDEGEE. V trimming: 4 bases; J trimming: 2 bases; junction bases outside the gene matches: 4. This CDR3 comprises 15 residues. Method: immunoSEQ multiplex PCR; TCRdb's copy keeps in-frame clones and lacks some. The sample includes more than 85,000 clones, about 88% of them seen just once. The rearrangement uses TRBV5-8 and TRBJ2-2, with 8 bases that match TRBD2. The origin of this receptor is an adult in good health. The sequences come from peripheral blood, collected on day 0 of AZD1222 vaccination. The CDR3, as DNA: TGTGCCAGCAGCCTAGGGACTAGAAACACCGGGGAGCTGTTTTTT. This encodes CASSLGTRNTGELFF.